The clone carrying this TCR beta chain was detected only a few times. What it binds is not known. This sample is drawn from a study of T-cell memory formation after mild COVID-19. As for the study in general: Clusters of TCRs were largely donor specific.

CDR3 length: 16 amino acids. The germline V gene has CDR1 LGHNA and CDR2 YSLEER. The ends were cut back, 1 base at V and 0 bases at J, with 11 bases in the middle. Each CDR3 protein is one row after TCRdb ran MiXCR on the 5' RACE reads. The data show about 200,000 distinct CDR3 sequences, 16% seen once. Study-wide points: Second-wave clones peaking on day 37 lacked confirmed SARS-CoV-2 specificity. The finding that pre-infection memory included some responding clones suggested that cross-reactive memory joined.

This rearrangement joins TRBV4-3 to TRBJ2-3; a weak D match, TRBD2 (6 bases). This receptor was identified in an adult woman who had mild COVID-19 (a few samples of this study predate the infection). Cell type and time point are not known. The specimen sequenced was PBMCs or a T cell subset sorted from them (not recorded which). CDR3 region: CASSQAGGTSTDTQYF. CDR3 DNA sequence: TGCGCCAGCAGCCAAGCTGGCGGGACTAGCACAGATACGCAGTATTTT.